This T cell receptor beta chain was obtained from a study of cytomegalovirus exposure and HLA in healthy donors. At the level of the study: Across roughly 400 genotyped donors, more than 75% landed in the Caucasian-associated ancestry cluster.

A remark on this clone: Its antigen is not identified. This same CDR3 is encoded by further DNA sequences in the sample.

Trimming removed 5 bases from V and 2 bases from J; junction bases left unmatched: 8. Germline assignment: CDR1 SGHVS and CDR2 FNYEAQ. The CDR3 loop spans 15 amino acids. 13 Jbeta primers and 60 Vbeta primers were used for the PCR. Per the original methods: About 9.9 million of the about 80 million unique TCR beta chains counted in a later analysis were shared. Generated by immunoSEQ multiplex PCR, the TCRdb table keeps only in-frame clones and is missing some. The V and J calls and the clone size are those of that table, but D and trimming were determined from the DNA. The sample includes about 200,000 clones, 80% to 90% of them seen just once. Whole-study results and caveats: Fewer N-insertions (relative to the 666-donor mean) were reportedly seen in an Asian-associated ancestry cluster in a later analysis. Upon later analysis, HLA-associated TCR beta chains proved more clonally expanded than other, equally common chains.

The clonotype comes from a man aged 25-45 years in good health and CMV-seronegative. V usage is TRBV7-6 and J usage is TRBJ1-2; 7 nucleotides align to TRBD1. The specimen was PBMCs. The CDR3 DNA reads TGTGCCAGCAGCCCCCGACAGGGACCCAACTATGGCTACACCTTC. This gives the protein CASSPRQGPNYGYTF. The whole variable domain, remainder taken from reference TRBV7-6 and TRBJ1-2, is GAGVSQSPRYKVTKRGQDVALRCDPISGHVSLYWYRQALGQGPEFLTYFNYEAQQDKSGLPNDRFSAERPEGSISTLTIQRTEQRDSAMYRCASSPRQGPNYGYTFGSGTRLTVV.